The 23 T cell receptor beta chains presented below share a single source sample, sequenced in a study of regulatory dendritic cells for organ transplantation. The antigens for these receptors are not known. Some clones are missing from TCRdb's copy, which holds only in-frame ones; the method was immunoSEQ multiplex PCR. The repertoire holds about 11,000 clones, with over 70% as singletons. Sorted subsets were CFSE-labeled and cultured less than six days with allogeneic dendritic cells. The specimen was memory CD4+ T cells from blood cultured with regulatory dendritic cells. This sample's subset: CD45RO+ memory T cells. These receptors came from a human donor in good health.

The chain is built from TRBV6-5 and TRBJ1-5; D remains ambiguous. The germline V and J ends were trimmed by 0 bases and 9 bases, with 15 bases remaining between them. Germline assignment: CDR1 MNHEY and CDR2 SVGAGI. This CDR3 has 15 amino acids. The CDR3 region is CASSYSSTDRWPQHF. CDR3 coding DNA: TGTGCCAGCAGTTACTCGAGTACTGATCGGTGGCCCCAGCATTTT.

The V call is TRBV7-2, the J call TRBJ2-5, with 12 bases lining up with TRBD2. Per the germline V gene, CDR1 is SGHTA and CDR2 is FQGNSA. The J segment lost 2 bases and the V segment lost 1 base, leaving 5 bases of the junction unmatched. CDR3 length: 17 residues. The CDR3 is CASSLVGTSGRQETQYF. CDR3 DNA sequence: TGTGCCAGCAGCTTAGTCGGGACTAGCGGGCGTCAAGAGACCCAGTACTTC.

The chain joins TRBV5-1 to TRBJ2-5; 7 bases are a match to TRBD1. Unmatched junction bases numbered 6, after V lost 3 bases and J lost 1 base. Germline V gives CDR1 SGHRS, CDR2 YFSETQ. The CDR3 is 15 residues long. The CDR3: CASSSTGARQETQYF. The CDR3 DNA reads TGCGCCAGCAGCTCAACAGGGGCTCGCCAAGAGACCCAGTACTTC.

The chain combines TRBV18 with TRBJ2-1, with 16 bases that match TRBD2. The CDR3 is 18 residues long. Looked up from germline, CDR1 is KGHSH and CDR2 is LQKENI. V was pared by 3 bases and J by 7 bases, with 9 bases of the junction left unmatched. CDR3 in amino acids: CASSPGTSGGAVWNEQFF. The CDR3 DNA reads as TGTGCCAGCTCACCCGGGACTAGCGGGGGGGCCGTATGGAATGAGCAGTTCTTC.

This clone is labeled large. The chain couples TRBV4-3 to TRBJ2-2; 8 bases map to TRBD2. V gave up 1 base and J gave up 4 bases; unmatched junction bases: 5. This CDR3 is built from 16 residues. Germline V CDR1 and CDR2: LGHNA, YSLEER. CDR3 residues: CASSQAGGRRTGELFF. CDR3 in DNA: TGCGCCAGCAGCCAAGCGGGGGGGCGCCGCACCGGGGAGCTGTTTTTT.

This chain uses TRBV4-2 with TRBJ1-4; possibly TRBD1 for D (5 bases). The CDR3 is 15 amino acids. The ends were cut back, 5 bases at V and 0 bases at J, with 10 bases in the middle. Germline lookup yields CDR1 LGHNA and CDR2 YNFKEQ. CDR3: CASSIDSATNEKLFF. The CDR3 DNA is TGTGCCAGCAGCATAGACAGTGCAACTAATGAAAAACTGTTTTTT.

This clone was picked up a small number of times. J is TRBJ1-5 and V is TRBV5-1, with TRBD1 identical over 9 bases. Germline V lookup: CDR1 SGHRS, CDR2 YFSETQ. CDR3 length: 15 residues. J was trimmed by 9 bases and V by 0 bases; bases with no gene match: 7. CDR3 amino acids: CASSLDLAGQGPQHF. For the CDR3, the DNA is TGCGCCAGCAGCTTGGATCTGGCGGGACAGGGGCCCCAGCATTTT.

This CDR3 reads CASRGRWDTEAFF. The CDR3 DNA follows: TGTGCCAGCAGGGGGCGATGGGACACTGAAGCTTTCTTT. This chain links TRBV25-1 with TRBJ1-1; TRBD1 is a possible D gene (5 bases). Per germline, CDR1 MGHDK and CDR2 SYGVNS. The CDR3 spans 13 residues. With 6 bases removed from V and 3 bases from J, the gap between germline ends came to 11 bases. The whole variable domain, filled in from reference TRBV25-1 and TRBJ1-1, reads EADIYQTPRYLVIGTGKKITLECSQTMGHDKMYWYQQDPGMELHLIHYSYGVNSTEKGDLSSESTVSRIRTEHFPLTLESARPSHTSQYLCASRGRWDTEAFFGQGTRLTVV.

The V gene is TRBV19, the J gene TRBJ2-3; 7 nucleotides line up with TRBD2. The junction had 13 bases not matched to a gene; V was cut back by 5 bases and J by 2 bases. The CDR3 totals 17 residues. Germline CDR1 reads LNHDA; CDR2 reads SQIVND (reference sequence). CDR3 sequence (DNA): TGTGCCAGTAGTTCCCCCGTGGGGGGGATTAACACAGATACGCAGTATTTT. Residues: CASSSPVGGINTDTQYF.

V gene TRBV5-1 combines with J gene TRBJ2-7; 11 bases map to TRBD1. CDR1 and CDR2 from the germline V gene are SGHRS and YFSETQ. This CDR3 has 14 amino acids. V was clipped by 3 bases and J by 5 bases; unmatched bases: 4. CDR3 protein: CASSWGQGENEQYF. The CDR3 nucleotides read TGCGCCAGCAGCTGGGGACAGGGGGAGAACGAGCAGTACTTC.

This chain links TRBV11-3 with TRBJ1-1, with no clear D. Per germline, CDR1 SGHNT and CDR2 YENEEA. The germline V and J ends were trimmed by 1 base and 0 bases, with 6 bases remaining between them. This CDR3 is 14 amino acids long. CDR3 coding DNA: TGTGCCAGCAGCTTAGCCGGGGTGAACACTGAAGCTTTCTTT. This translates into CASSLAGVNTEAFF. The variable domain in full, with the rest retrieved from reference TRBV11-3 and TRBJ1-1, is EAGVVQSPRYKIIEKKQPVAFWCNPISGHNTLYWYLQNLGQGPELLIRYENEEAVDDSQLPKDRFSAERLKGVDSTLKIQPAELGDSAVYLCASSLAGVNTEAFFGQGTRLTVV.

The CDR3 spells CASRRTAWDTEAFF. In nucleotides, the CDR3 is TGTGCCAGCAGACGGACAGCATGGGACACTGAAGCTTTCTTT. The chain carries TRBV7-9 and TRBJ1-1; D is perhaps TRBD1 (6 bases). Germline V gene sequence: CDR1 SEHNR, CDR2 FQNEAQ (reference sequence). V was trimmed by 6 bases and J by 3 bases, leaving 14 bases between them. There are 14 residues in the CDR3.

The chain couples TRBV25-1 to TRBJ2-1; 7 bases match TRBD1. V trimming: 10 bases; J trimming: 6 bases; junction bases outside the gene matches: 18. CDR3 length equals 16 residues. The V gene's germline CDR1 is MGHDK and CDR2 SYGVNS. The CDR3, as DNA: TGTGCCACCAACCCCAATTCCCGGGACAGTGCCAATGAGCAGTTCTTC. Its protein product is CATNPNSRDSANEQFF.

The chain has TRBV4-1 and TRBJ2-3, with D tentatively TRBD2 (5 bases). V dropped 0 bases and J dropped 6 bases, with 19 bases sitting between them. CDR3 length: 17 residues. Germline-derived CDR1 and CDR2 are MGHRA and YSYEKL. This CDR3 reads CASSQDAVFGDHDTQYF. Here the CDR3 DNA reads TGCGCCAGCAGCCAAGATGCGGTCTTCGGGGATCATGATACGCAGTATTTT.

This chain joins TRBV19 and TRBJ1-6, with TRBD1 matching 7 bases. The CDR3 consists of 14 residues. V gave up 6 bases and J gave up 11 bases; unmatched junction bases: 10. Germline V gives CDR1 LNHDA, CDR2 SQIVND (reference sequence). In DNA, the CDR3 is TGTGCCAGTAGGACCGGGACAGTTGGGACACCCCTCCACTTT. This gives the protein CASRTGTVGTPLHF.

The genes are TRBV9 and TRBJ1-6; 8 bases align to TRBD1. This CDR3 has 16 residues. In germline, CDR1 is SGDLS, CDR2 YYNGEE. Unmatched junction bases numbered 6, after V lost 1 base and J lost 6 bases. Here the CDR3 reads CASSVFAGGSNSPLHF. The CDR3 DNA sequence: TGTGCCAGCAGCGTATTTGCAGGGGGCAGTAATTCACCCCTCCACTTT.

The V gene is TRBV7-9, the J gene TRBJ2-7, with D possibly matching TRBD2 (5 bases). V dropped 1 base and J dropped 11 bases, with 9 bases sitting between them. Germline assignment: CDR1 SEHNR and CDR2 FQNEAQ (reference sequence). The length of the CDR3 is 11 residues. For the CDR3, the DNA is TGTGCCAGCAGCTTAGAATCGGGGAAGTACTTC. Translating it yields CASSLESGKYF.

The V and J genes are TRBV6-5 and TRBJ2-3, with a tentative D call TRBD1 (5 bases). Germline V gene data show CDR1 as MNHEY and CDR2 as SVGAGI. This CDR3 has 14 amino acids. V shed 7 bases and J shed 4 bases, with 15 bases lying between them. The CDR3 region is CASKGYPGPDTQYF. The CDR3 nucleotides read TGTGCCAGCAAGGGGTACCCGGGTCCAGATACGCAGTATTTT.

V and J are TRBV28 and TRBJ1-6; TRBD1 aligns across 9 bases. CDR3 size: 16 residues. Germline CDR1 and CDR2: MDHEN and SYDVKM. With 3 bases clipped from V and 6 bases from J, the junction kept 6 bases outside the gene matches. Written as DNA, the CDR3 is TGTGCCAGCAGTTTCCCTACAGGGGGCGGTAATTCACCCCTCCACTTT. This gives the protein CASSFPTGGGNSPLHF.

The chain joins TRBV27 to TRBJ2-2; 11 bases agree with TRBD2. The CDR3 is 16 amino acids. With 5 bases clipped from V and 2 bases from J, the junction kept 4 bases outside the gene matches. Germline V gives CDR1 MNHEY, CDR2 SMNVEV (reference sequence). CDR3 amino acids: CASSPGTSGNTGELFF. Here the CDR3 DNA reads TGTGCCAGCAGTCCGGGGACTAGCGGTAACACCGGGGAGCTGTTTTTT.

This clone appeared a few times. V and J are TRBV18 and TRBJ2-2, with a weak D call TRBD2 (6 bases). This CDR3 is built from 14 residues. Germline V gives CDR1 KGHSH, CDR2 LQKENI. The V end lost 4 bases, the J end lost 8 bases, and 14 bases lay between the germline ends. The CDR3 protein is CASSLGLLKGELFF. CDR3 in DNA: TGTGCCAGCTCACTTGGACTACTCAAAGGGGAGCTGTTTTTT.

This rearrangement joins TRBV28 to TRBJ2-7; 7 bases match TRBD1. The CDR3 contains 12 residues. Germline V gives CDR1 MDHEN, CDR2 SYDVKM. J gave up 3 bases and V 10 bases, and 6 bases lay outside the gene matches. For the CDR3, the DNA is TGTGCCACTACGACAGGGTTCTACGAGCAGTACTTC. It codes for CATTTGFYEQYF.

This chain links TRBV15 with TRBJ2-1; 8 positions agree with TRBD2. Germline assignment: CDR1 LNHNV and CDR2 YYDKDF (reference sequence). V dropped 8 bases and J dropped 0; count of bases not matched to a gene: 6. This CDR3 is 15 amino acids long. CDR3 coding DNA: TGTGCCACCCTTGAGCGGGGGAGCTCCTACAATGAGCAGTTCTTC. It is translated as CATLERGSSYNEQFF.